This passage covers 9 T cell receptor beta chains from one sample sequenced in a study of identical twins. MiXCR, applied by TCRdb to the 5' RACE reads, yields one record per CDR3 protein. The sample gives 150,000 or so distinct CDR3 sequences, around 3.5% of which show up once; around 8% is in the top ten. Sequences were obtained from memory T cells sorted from blood. The receptors derive from a man between 18 and 29 years old in good health.

This clonotype has a count of ten or more. The chain combines TRBV12-3 or TRBV12-4 with TRBJ1-2, with a weak D call TRBD1 (6 bases). V was pared by 3 bases and J by 6 bases, with 20 bases between. The CDR3 consists of 16 residues. CDR3 DNA: TGTGCCAGCAGTTTGGGCAGGAGGGGGTATACTAATGGCTACACCTTC. Translation gives CASSLGRRGYTNGYTF.

At least ten counts were recorded for this clonotype. This chain uses TRBV9 with TRBJ2-2; D uncertain. CDR3 size: 12 residues. V lost 3 bases, J lost 2 bases, and 2 bases lay in between. Germline V CDR1 and CDR2: SGDLS, YYNGEE. In DNA form, the CDR3 reads TGTGCCAGCAGCGGTAACACCGGGGAGCTGTTTTTT. Protein: CASSGNTGELFF.

This clonotype was seen repeatedly, ten times or more. The V and J genes are TRBV18 and TRBJ2-5; possible D gene TRBD2, 6 bases. The CDR3 loop spans 13 amino acids. The V end was cut by 8 bases, the J end by 1 base, with 11 bases between. Per the germline V gene, CDR1 is KGHSH and CDR2 is LQKENI. The CDR3 loop is CASSPGGQETQYF. The CDR3 nucleotides are TGTGCCAGCAGCCCCGGGGGCCAAGAGACCCAGTACTTC.

This clonotype was picked up many times. This chain joins TRBV27 and TRBJ2-2; no definite D call. The V and J ends lost 5 bases and 0 bases respectively, with 7 bases between them. The germline CDR1 and CDR2 sequences are MNHEY and SMNVEV (reference sequence). The CDR3 consists of 14 residues. The CDR3 coding sequence is TGTGCCAGCAGTCGGATAACGAACACCGGGGAGCTGTTTTTT. It translates to CASSRITNTGELFF.

The genes are TRBV4-1 and TRBJ1-1, with D uncertain. The germline V gene has CDR1 MGHRA and CDR2 YSYEKL. Trimming left V 1 base short and J 8 bases short, with 17 bases between. The CDR3 has 15 residues. In DNA form, the CDR3 reads TGCGCCAGCAGCCAAGGTAAGGTCGGAATACAAGAAGCTTTCTTT. Amino acids: CASSQGKVGIQEAFF.

This clonotype was seen many times. This CDR3 is CASTRGGYGNTIYF. The CDR3 DNA sequence: TGCGCCAGCACCCGGGGGGGGTACGGAAACACCATATATTTT. The V call is TRBV5-1, the J call TRBJ1-3; maybe TRBD1 (5 bases). Germline CDR1 SGHRS, CDR2 YFSETQ. The CDR3 loop spans 14 amino acids. The V and J ends lost 6 bases and 4 bases respectively, with 14 bases between them.

This clonotype was detected ten times or more. The chain joins TRBV21-1 to TRBJ2-5; the tabulated D call, TRBD1, remains unverified against the DNA. TRBV21-1 is given as a pseudogene. This CDR3 region has 15 residues. The CDR3 reads CVTWPPQGTQETQYF. The CDR3 nucleotides read TGTGTTACATGGCCACCCCAGGGGACCCAAGAGACCCAGTACTTC.

At least ten counts were recorded for this clonotype. The gene calls are TRBV6-1 and TRBJ1-1; D possibly corresponds to TRBD1 (5 bases). Trimming stripped 7 bases from V and 4 bases from J, with 16 bases between. This CDR3 has 14 residues. Germline-derived CDR1 and CDR2 are MNHNS and SASEGT. CDR3 DNA sequence: TGTGCCAGCACTCCAGGTGGAGGGGCCACTGAAGCTTTCTTT. Its protein is CASTPGGGATEAFF.

This clonotype was seen ten or more times. This rearrangement joins TRBV12-3 or TRBV12-4 to TRBJ2-1, with TRBD2 matching 8 bases. CDR3 length: 16 residues. The V gene end was trimmed by 6 bases and the J gene end by 0 bases; junction bases not matched to a gene: 7. The CDR3 sequence: CASSPSGPSSYNEQFF. The CDR3 coding sequence is TGTGCCAGCAGCCCTAGCGGGCCTAGCTCCTACAATGAGCAGTTCTTC.